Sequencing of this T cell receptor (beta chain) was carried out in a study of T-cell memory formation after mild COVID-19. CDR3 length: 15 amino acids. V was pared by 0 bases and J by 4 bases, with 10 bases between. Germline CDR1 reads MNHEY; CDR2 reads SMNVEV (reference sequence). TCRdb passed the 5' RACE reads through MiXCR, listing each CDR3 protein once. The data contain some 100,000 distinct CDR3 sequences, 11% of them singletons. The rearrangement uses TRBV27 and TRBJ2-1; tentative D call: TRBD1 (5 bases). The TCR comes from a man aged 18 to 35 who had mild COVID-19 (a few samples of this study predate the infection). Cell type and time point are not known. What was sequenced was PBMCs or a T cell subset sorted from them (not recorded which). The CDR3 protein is CASSLSGARYNEQFF. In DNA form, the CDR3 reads TGTGCCAGCAGTTTATCAGGGGCCCGATACAATGAGCAGTTCTTC.